This T cell receptor (beta chain) was sequenced in a study of blood T cell repertoires in COVID-19. Study-level information: Italy, Spain and the United States were the sources of the convalescent and acute COVID-19 samples. PBMCs, B-cell-depleted T cells, or T cells were the source of the cDNA or gDNA that made up the material.

In this sample, this clone turned up many times. CDR3 length: 16 amino acids. CDR1 and CDR2 from the germline V gene are SGHNT and YENEEA. V dropped 0 bases and J dropped 1 base, with 10 bases sitting between them. Original analysis: Amplified reference gene primers provided the basis for estimating nucleated cell counts. Assay used: immunoSEQ multiplex PCR; TCRdb lists only in-frame clones, some missing. That table is the source of V, J and clone size, and D and trimming were worked out from the DNA. The sample has approximately 97,000 clones, 80% to 90% seen once. This receptor was identified in a man between 35 and 55 years old with active or convalescent COVID-19. The sample taken for sequencing was peripheral blood. The rearrangement uses TRBV11-3 and TRBJ1-5; D is ambiguous. The CDR3 protein is CASSLDQGRSNQPQHF. The CDR3 DNA is TGTGCCAGCAGCTTAGATCAAGGCAGGAGCAATCAGCCCCAGCATTTT.